This passage covers 32 T cell receptor beta chains from one sample sequenced in a study of blood T cell repertoires in COVID-19. Sequencing used immunoSEQ multiplex PCR; TCRdb keeps in-frame clones, though not all of them. This sample has under 35,000 clones, with approximately 82% found just once. The sample consisted of peripheral blood. The source of these receptors is a man between 70 and 80 years old with acute or convalescent COVID-19.

The chain combines TRBV27 with TRBJ2-7; 9 bases map to TRBD1. V lost 5 bases, J lost 2 bases, and 10 bases stayed unmatched. Germline lookup yields CDR1 MNHEY and CDR2 SMNVEV (reference sequence). The CDR3 has 16 residues. The CDR3 DNA sequence: TGTGCCAGCAGTCCCGGGACAGGGAGGGGGGCCTACGAGCAGTACTTC. Translation gives CASSPGTGRGAYEQYF.

This clone has just a few counts. The CDR3 DNA reads as TGTGCCAGCAGCTTAGCGCAAGACTTCAATGAGCAGTTCTTC. Its translation is CASSLAQDFNEQFF. This chain uses TRBV7-2 with TRBJ2-1; no clear D. Germline V gene data show CDR1 as SGHTA and CDR2 as FQGNSA. The ends were cut back, 0 bases at V and 6 bases at J, with 9 bases in the middle. The CDR3 has 14 amino acids.

The V call is TRBV30, the J call TRBJ1-5, with D hard to call. The V end was cut by 1 base, the J end by 0 bases, with 7 bases between. Looked up from germline, CDR1 is GTSNPN and CDR2 is SVGIG (reference sequence). This CDR3 contains 14 residues. The CDR3 DNA sequence: TGTGCCTGGAGTGATGTTAATAGCAATCAGCCCCAGCATTTT. It is translated as CAWSDVNSNQPQHF. Filled out from reference TRBV30 and TRBJ1-5, the complete variable domain reads SQTIHQWPATLVQPVGSPLSLECTVEGTSNPNLYWYRQAAGRGLQLLFYSVGIGQISSEVPQNLSASRPQDRQFILSSKKLLLSDSGFYLCAWSDVNSNQPQHFGDGTRLSIL.

The gene calls are TRBV5-6 and TRBJ2-1, with 14 bases lining up with TRBD2. J gave up 8 bases and V 4 bases, and 8 bases lay outside the gene matches. This CDR3 has 16 residues. Germline values: CDR1 SGHDT, CDR2 YYEEEE. The CDR3 nucleotides are TGTGCCAGCAGCATGGGACTAGCGGGAGTGTCGTATGAGCAGTTCTTC. This gives the protein CASSMGLAGVSYEQFF.

CDR3 in amino acids: CASSFPGYPEAFF. CDR3 sequence (DNA): TGTGCCAGCAGCTTCCCAGGGTACCCTGAAGCTTTCTTT. The V and J genes are TRBV7-9 and TRBJ1-1, with D tentatively TRBD1 (5 bases). This CDR3 spans 13 amino acids. The germline gives CDR1 SEHNR, CDR2 FQNEAQ (reference sequence). V lost 3 bases to trimming and J lost 6 bases, with 11 bases between them.

V and J are TRBV6-2 or TRBV6-3 and TRBJ2-7; TRBD2 matches at 8 bases. CDR1 is MNHEY, CDR2 SVGEGT, per germline. J lost 3 bases, V lost 1 base, and 8 bases had no gene match. CDR3 length equals 16 residues. DNA of the CDR3: TGTGCCAGCAGTTACTTCCGCCGGGGGGGAAACTACGAGCAGTACTTC. Its protein product is CASSYFRRGGNYEQYF.

V is TRBV6-5 and J is TRBJ2-6; unclear D gene. The V gene's germline CDR1 is MNHEY and CDR2 SVGAGI. V was clipped by 0 bases and J by 0 bases, with 6 bases between them. The CDR3 extends over 16 amino acids. The CDR3 reads CASSYSWASGANVLTF. For the CDR3, the DNA is TGTGCCAGCAGTTACTCCTGGGCCTCTGGGGCCAACGTCCTGACTTTC.

The rearrangement uses TRBV11-2 and TRBJ2-1; TRBD2 aligns across 10 bases. V lost 7 bases to trimming and J lost 1 base; unmatched junction nucleotides: 4. Germline V gene data show CDR1 as SGHAT and CDR2 as FQNNGV. The CDR3 has 15 amino acids. The CDR3 sequence is CASTLSGRSYNEQFF. For the CDR3, the DNA is TGTGCCAGCACCCTTAGCGGGAGGTCCTACAATGAGCAGTTCTTC.

The chain joins TRBV28 to TRBJ2-2; TRBD2 matches 10 bases. The V gene end was trimmed by 6 bases and the J gene end by 8 bases; junction bases not matched to a gene: 12. The CDR3 has 16 amino acids. Per the germline V gene, CDR1 is MDHEN and CDR2 is SYDVKM. CDR3 protein: CASSTQAGGPSGELFF. The DNA for the CDR3 is TGTGCCAGCAGCACTCAAGCGGGAGGGCCCTCGGGGGAGCTGTTTTTT.

This clone was picked up one time. CDR3 nucleotide sequence: TGTGCCAGCAGCTCCGGCCTGGCGGGAGAGACCCAGTACTTC. This gives the protein CASSSGLAGETQYF. V gene TRBV7-2 combines with J gene TRBJ2-5; a weak D match, TRBD2 (5 bases). Germline values: CDR1 SGHTA, CDR2 FQGNSA. The V and J ends lost 4 bases and 4 bases respectively, with 13 bases between them. The CDR3 covers 14 residues.

The chain couples TRBV4-2 to TRBJ1-2, with 8 bases aligning to TRBD1. The junction had 8 bases not matched to a gene; V was cut back by 0 bases and J by 8 bases. This CDR3 is 15 amino acids long. Germline V gene lookup returns CDR1 LGHNA and CDR2 YNFKEQ. CDR3 loop: CASSQESQGAFGYTF. The CDR3 DNA is TGTGCCAGCAGCCAAGAGTCCCAGGGGGCATTCGGCTACACCTTC.

The V gene is TRBV7-8, the J gene TRBJ2-2, with TRBD1 identical over 10 bases. CDR1 and CDR2 from the germline V gene are SGHVS and FQNEAQ. The CDR3 is 15 amino acids. V trimming: 5 bases; J trimming: 7 bases; junction bases outside the gene matches: 7. The CDR3, as DNA: TGTGCCAGCAGCCCGCGACAGGGGGCAAACGGGGAGCTGTTTTTT. It is translated as CASSPRQGANGELFF.

This clone was seen once. V and J are TRBV10-2 and TRBJ1-6; TRBD1 is a possible D gene (6 bases). Per germline, CDR1 WSHSY and CDR2 SAAADI. The CDR3 consists of 15 residues. V was pared by 0 bases and J by 14 bases, with 17 bases between. Here the CDR3 reads CASSESRQAQMALHF. CDR3 sequence (DNA): TGCGCCAGCAGTGAGTCCCGACAGGCCCAGATGGCCCTCCACTTT.

This clone was counted once. This chain uses TRBV18 with TRBJ2-3; D may be TRBD1 (7 bases). Germline values: CDR1 KGHSH, CDR2 LQKENI. The length of the CDR3 is 18 residues. V was shortened by 6 bases and J by 0 bases, with 22 bases between the two germline ends. Here the CDR3 DNA reads TGTGCCAGCTCGCAACAGGGGCTCCAGGGAGGCAGCACAGATACGCAGTATTTT. This translates into CASSQQGLQGGSTDTQYF. Variable domain in full (rest from reference TRBV18 and TRBJ2-3): NAGVMQNPRHLVRRRGQEARLRCSPMKGHSHVYWYRQLPEEGLKFMVYLQKENIIDESGMPKERFSAEFPKEGPSILRIQQVVRGDSAAYFCASSQQGLQGGSTDTQYFGPGTRLTVL.

The sample holds a few counts of this clone. The chain has TRBV30 and TRBJ1-6; a weak D match, TRBD1 (6 bases). Germline CDR1 reads GTSNPN; CDR2 reads SVGIG (reference sequence). V lost 0 bases, J lost 6 bases, and 18 bases lay in between. The CDR3 totals 17 residues. Here the CDR3 DNA reads TGTGCCTGGAGTGTGCTAGTGGGACAAGAGAGTAATTCACCCCTCCACTTT. Translation gives CAWSVLVGQESNSPLHF.

V and J are TRBV24-1 and TRBJ1-4, with TRBD1 matching 8 bases. The CDR3 covers 16 residues. V trimming: 4 bases; J trimming: 0 bases; junction bases outside the gene matches: 3. Germline CDR1 and CDR2: KGHDR and SFDVKD. The CDR3 loop is CATSEGQGTTNEKLFF. The CDR3 bases are TGTGCCACCAGTGAAGGACAGGGCACAACTAATGAAAAACTGTTTTTT.

This rearrangement joins TRBV16 to TRBJ2-7, with D tentatively TRBD1 (7 bases). V shed 4 bases and J shed 0 bases, with 19 bases lying between them. The CDR3 covers 17 residues. Per germline, CDR1 KGHSY and CDR2 FQNENV. The CDR3: CASSLPAQGGPSYEQYF. As DNA, the CDR3 is TGTGCCAGCAGCCTCCCTGCCCAGGGGGGCCCCTCCTACGAGCAGTACTTC.

This chain connects TRBV4-3 to TRBJ2-3; 8 nucleotides line up with TRBD2. This CDR3 spans 16 amino acids. V was clipped by 0 bases and J by 1 base; unmatched bases: 3. Germline values: CDR1 LGHNA, CDR2 YSLEER. CDR3 protein: CASSQERRGGTDTQYF. CDR3 DNA: TGCGCCAGCAGCCAAGAGAGGCGGGGGGGCACAGATACGCAGTATTTT.

This rearrangement joins TRBV3-1 (or the pseudogene TRBV3-2) to TRBJ2-2, with a tentative D call TRBD1 (6 bases). The V end was cut by 3 bases, the J end by 7 bases, with 15 bases between. The CDR3 spans 15 residues. Germline assignment: CDR1 LGHDT and CDR2 YNNKEL (reference sequence). The CDR3 loop is CASSQNRAISGELFF. CDR3 DNA: TGTGCCAGCAGCCAGAACAGGGCGATTAGCGGGGAGCTGTTTTTT.

This clone was seen a few times. The gene calls are TRBV5-1 and TRBJ2-7; no clear D. CDR1 and CDR2 from the germline V gene are SGHRS and YFSETQ. V was cut by 3 bases and J by 0 bases, with 7 bases left in between. The CDR3 runs 13 residues. The CDR3 sequence: CASSSDTSYEQYF. The CDR3 DNA reads TGCGCCAGCAGCTCTGACACCTCCTACGAGCAGTACTTC.

The chain carries TRBV5-8 and TRBJ1-4, with 9 positions matching TRBD1. Germline V gene sequence: CDR1 SGHTS, CDR2 YDEGEE. The CDR3 runs to 13 residues. J was trimmed by 11 bases and V by 3 bases; bases with no gene match: 5. The CDR3 sequence: CASSSGQGRKLFF. Here the CDR3 DNA reads TGTGCCAGCAGCTCGGGACAGGGTAGGAAACTGTTTTTT.

CDR3 protein: CASRDSPDTGELFF. For the CDR3, the DNA is TGTGCCAGCAGAGACAGTCCTGACACCGGGGAGCTGTTTTTT. This chain links TRBV28 with TRBJ2-2, with D perhaps matching TRBD1 (5 bases). Germline V CDR1 and CDR2: MDHEN, SYDVKM. V was pared by 6 bases and J by 3 bases, with 11 bases between. CDR3 length equals 14 residues.

V and J are TRBV5-5 and TRBJ2-7, with D hard to call. Trimming stripped 2 bases from V and 0 bases from J, with 3 bases between. The CDR3 is 12 amino acids. Germline V gene sequence: CDR1 SGHKS, CDR2 YYEKEE (reference sequence). CDR3 sequence: CASSFLSYEQYF. In DNA, the CDR3 is TGTGCCAGCAGCTTCCTCTCCTACGAGCAGTACTTC.

V is TRBV6-5 and J is TRBJ1-2; D gene uncertain. The germline CDR1 and CDR2 sequences are MNHEY and SVGAGI. With 6 bases removed from V and 4 bases from J, the gap between germline ends came to 18 bases. This CDR3 is built from 15 residues. The DNA for the CDR3 is TGTGCCAGCAGGATAGGTTCATTGCGGGGCTATGGCTACACCTTC. Encoded protein: CASRIGSLRGYGYTF.

V usage is TRBV7-2 and J usage is TRBJ2-7; 13 nucleotides match TRBD2. CDR1 and CDR2 (germline): SGHTA, FQGNSA. The CDR3 totals 15 residues. J was trimmed by 4 bases and V by 4 bases; bases with no gene match: 4. CDR3: CASSSLAGGPYEQYF. The CDR3 coding sequence is TGTGCCAGCAGCTCACTAGCGGGAGGGCCTTACGAGCAGTACTTC.

The CDR3 DNA is TGTGCCAGCAGCTCCGGACGGACTGAAGGCTACACCTTC. It translates to CASSSGRTEGYTF. The genes are TRBV6-5 and TRBJ1-2; D is unresolved. The V and J ends lost 6 bases and 8 bases respectively, with 16 bases between them. The CDR3 is 13 residues long. From germline, CDR1 is MNHEY and CDR2 SVGAGI.

This chain connects TRBV20-1 to TRBJ2-4; D gene uncertain. Trimming pared 1 base from V and 15 bases from J, leaving 13 bases between. CDR1 is DFQATT and CDR2 is SNEGSKA in the germline V gene (reference sequence). The length of the CDR3 is 11 residues. The CDR3 region is CSARVQATVYF. DNA of the CDR3: TGCAGTGCTAGAGTGCAGGCCACTGTGTACTTC.

In nucleotides, the CDR3 is TGTGCCAGCAGCGTGCAGGACTACACTGAAGCTTTCTTT. Protein: CASSVQDYTEAFF. The chain couples TRBV9 to TRBJ1-1; the D is unclear. The CDR3 spans 13 residues. Germline V gene sequence: CDR1 SGDLS, CDR2 YYNGEE. V lost 2 bases and J 3 bases, leaving 8 bases between the germline ends. Full variable domain (outside the CDR3, taken from reference TRBV9 and TRBJ1-1): DSGVTQTPKHLITATGQRVTLRCSPRSGDLSVYWYQQSLDQGLQFLIQYYNGEERAKGNILERFSAQQFPDLHSELNLSSLELGDSALYFCASSVQDYTEAFFGQGTRLTVV.

The V and J genes are TRBV30 and TRBJ1-5; 12 nucleotides line up with TRBD1. Germline-derived CDR1 and CDR2 are GTSNPN and SVGIG (reference sequence). CDR3 length: 15 residues. The junction had 3 bases not matched to a gene; V was cut back by 3 bases and J by 3 bases. DNA of the CDR3: TGTGCCTGGAGCGGGGACAGGGGGCTCAATCAGCCCCAGCATTTT. Encoded protein: CAWSGDRGLNQPQHF. The full variable domain, completed using reference TRBV30 and TRBJ1-5, is SQTIHQWPATLVQPVGSPLSLECTVEGTSNPNLYWYRQAAGRGLQLLFYSVGIGQISSEVPQNLSASRPQDRQFILSSKKLLLSDSGFYLCAWSGDRGLNQPQHFGDGTRLSIL.

This clone was recorded only once. This chain uses TRBV7-2 with TRBJ1-4; D possibly corresponds to TRBD1 (5 bases). Germline CDR1 reads SGHTA; CDR2 reads FQGNSA. V lost 3 bases to trimming and J lost 3 bases, with 8 bases between them. The CDR3 has 14 residues. CDR3 nucleotide sequence: TGTGCCAGCAGCTTCACAGGTTCTAATGAAAAACTGTTTTTT. It translates to CASSFTGSNEKLFF.

V usage is TRBV19 and J usage is TRBJ2-1, with 8 bases matching TRBD2. Germline V gives CDR1 LNHDA, CDR2 SQIVND (reference sequence). Trimming took 3 bases from V and 1 from J; bases not matched to a gene: 2. This CDR3 has 15 residues. The CDR3 region has the DNA TGTGCCAGTAGTATTAGACTAGCGTCCTACAATGAGCAGTTCTTC. Translation gives CASSIRLASYNEQFF.

The CDR3 region is CASSEVRGPEKLFF. The CDR3 bases are TGTGCCAGCAGTGAAGTCAGGGGGCCTGAAAAACTGTTTTTT. This rearrangement joins TRBV6-1 to TRBJ1-4, with 8 positions matching TRBD1. CDR1 is MNHNS and CDR2 is SASEGT in the germline V gene. Trimming took 1 base from V and 7 from J; bases not matched to a gene: 2. This CDR3 contains 14 residues.